This record looks at one TCR beta chain sequence and its context. By its share of the sample, this clone is medium-sized (0.01 to 0.1%). What antigen it recognizes has not been identified. There are no base qualities to consult, and no much larger clone falls within one base. This specimen includes other DNA sequences encoding the same CDR3. To estimate absolute template abundance from read counts, synthetic TCR analog templates were spiked into each PCR. Using the immunoSEQ assay, TCRbeta CDR3 regions were amplified from genomic DNA with bias-controlled V and J gene primers. Sequencing of rearranged TCRbeta segments was done at approximately 20X coverage. Turning to the authors' computational methods: Sequencing errors were corrected by clustering, and CDR3s were annotated against IMGT so that V, D and J genes could be assigned. Downstream analyses used only productive TCRbeta rearrangements, leaving out any out-of-frame or stop-codon sequences. To compute clonality, Shannon entropy was normalized by the log of the number of unique productive sequences and then subtracted from one. Fisher's exact test with Benjamini-Hochberg correction, using a cutoff of adjusted p below 0.01, was how clones that differed between time points or between blood and tumor were identified. TCRdb provides this immuneACCESS table in a form limited to in-frame rearrangements. Some clones are lacking; in checked studies, under half of them reflect an unresolved V gene, and why the rest are absent is not known. That table supplies the V and J calls and clone size; D and trimming were determined from the DNA. Within this sample are around 50,000 clones, with about four fifths of them counted one time only. The ten largest clonotypes hold 1% to 1.5% of the sample.

This entry comes from a study of PD-L1 blockade in urothelial cancer (dated by TCRdb to 2015 to 2018). Notes on the research overall: Therapy was started around 2014 for all patients, and atezolizumab 1,200 mg was administered intravenously every 3 weeks. About nine tenths of the roughly 29 patients were males with bladder-origin urothelial cancer, and about 65% of the roughly 29 reported a prior smoking history. Blood samples were analyzed 3 weeks after the start of treatment (second dose) and 6 weeks after the start of treatment. Some 30 patients had pretreatment blood TCR-seq, roughly 24 had at least one posttreatment blood collection, and roughly 24 had tumor TCR-seq. Whole exome sequencing and RNA sequencing of pretreatment tumors were performed alongside TCR sequencing in the same patients. The study, an exploratory multi-omic analysis, examined somatic, immune and clinical correlates of response to PD-L1 blockade with atezolizumab in urothelial cancer. Durable clinical benefit was defined as a progression-free survival longer than 6 months, and TCR features were additionally tested against progression-free survival and overall survival. Pretreatment tumor samples, along with matched peripheral blood serially collected before and after atezolizumab treatment, were subjected to TCR sequencing. Durable clinical benefit was achieved by nine patients but not by the remaining 20. An ECOG performance status of 0 or 1 was recorded for the patients, and 0 to 3 prior chemotherapy regimens had been received by the patients. A median of around 150,000 T cells and approximately 86,000 unique TCRs was obtained from blood samples, and a median clonality of roughly 0.08 was observed. General findings and caveats noted by the study authors: Greater expansion of tumor-associated TCR clones in peripheral blood 3 weeks after the start of treatment was observed in patients with durable benefit (n ≈ 24, p = 0.022). A pretreatment peripheral blood TCR clonality below the median was linked to improved progression-free and overall survival. Because of the small sample size (n ≈ 30) and the many exploratory analyses performed, the results are intended to be regarded as hypothesis-generating.

What the time point label conveys for this sample: pretreatment peripheral blood. A cohort of 25 to 35 patients with locally advanced or metastatic urothelial carcinoma, treated at Memorial Sloan Kettering on a trial protocol, was included. Peripheral blood mononuclear cells were collected pretreatment and during treatment, with between 1 and 8 total time points per patient. The Qiagen DNeasy Blood extraction kit was used to purify genomic DNA from total PBMCs and tumor samples. PBMCs were collected pretreatment and during treatment, and were isolated and stored as previously described. This TCR was recovered from a man between 50 and 59 years old with urothelial cancer. Source: PBMCs, taken around atezolizumab (anti-PD-L1) treatment.

The bases read TGTGCCAGCAGTGAACAGGGTGATGGCTACACCTTC. Translated, this gives CASSEQGDGYTF. The V and J genes are TRBV2 and TRBJ1-2, with a tentative D gene TRBD1 over 5 matching bases. V is clipped by 2 bases and J by 6 bases, and the sequence between their germline boundaries is 7 bases long. The CDR3, from cysteine to phenylalanine, totals 12 residues. Solely the CDR3 DNA is kept, with 36 bases framed from the first base. The germline V gene sets CDR1 to SNHLY and CDR2 to FYNNEI.